Included here is one T cell receptor beta chain sequence, with context. The sample belongs to a study of PD-L1 blockade in urothelial cancer. Turning to the study itself: Analyzed time points were 3 weeks (second dose) and 6 weeks after therapy began.

Germline V gene data show CDR1 as SEHNR and CDR2 as FQNEAQ (reference sequence). Between the trimmed V and J ends, which lost 1 base and 7 bases, there was a span of 16 bases. CDR3 length equals 15 residues. Indicated time point: pretreatment peripheral blood. The patients' disease, urothelial carcinoma, was locally advanced or metastatic. Pretreatment and on-treatment samples were taken, numbering 1 to 8 per patient. Using immunoSEQ multiplex PCR, the repertoire was profiled, and TCRdb retains in-frame clones only, with some absent. This table holds tens of thousands of clones, 84% found once. The source material was PBMCs, sampled around atezolizumab (anti-PD-L1) treatment. The receptor's source is a woman aged 70-85 years with urothelial cancer. J is TRBJ1-2 and V is TRBV7-9, with D perhaps matching TRBD1 (5 bases). The CDR3 here is CASSLGLGGASGYTF. The CDR3 region has the DNA TGTGCCAGCAGCTTAGGGTTGGGAGGGGCTTCTGGCTACACCTTC.